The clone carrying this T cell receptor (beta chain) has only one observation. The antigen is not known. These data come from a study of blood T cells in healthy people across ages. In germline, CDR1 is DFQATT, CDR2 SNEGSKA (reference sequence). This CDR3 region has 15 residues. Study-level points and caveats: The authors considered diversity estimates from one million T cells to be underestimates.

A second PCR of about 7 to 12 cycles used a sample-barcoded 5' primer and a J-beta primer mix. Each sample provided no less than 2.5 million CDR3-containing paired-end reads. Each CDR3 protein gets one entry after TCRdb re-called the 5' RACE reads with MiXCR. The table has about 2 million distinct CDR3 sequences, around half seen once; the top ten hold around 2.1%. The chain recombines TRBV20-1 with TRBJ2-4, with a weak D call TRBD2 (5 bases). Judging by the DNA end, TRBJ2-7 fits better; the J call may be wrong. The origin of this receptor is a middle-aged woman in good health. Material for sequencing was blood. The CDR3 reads CSARDGSATSYEQYF. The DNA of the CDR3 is TGCAGTGCTAGAGATGGGAGTGCCACATCTTACGAGCAGTACTTC.